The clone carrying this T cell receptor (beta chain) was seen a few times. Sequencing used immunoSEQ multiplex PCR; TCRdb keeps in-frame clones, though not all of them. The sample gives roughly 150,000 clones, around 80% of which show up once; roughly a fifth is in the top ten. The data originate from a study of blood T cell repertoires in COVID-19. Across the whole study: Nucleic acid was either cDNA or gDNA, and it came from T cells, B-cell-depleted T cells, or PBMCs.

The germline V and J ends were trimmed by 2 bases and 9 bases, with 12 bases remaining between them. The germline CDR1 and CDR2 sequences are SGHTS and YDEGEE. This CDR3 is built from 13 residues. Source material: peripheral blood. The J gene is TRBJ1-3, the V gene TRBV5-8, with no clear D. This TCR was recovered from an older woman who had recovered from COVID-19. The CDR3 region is CASSLRGEGTIYF. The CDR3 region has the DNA TGTGCCAGCAGCTTACGCGGAGAAGGCACCATATATTTT.